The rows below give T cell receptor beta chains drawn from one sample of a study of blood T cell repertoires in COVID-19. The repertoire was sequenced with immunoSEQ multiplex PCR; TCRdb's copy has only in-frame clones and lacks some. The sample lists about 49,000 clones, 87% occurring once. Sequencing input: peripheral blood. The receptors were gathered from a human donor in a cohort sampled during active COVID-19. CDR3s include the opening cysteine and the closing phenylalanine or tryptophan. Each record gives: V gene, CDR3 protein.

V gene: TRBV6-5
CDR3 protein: CATRQGVVDTIYF

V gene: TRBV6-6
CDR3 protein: CASSLSYPGQGRSGANVLTF

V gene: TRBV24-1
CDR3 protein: CATQAGLRADTQYF

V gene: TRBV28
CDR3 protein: CASSLRWTGVTDTQYF

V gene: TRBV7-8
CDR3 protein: CASSPSGGGKLETQYF

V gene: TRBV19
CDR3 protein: CATQPLLGGTDTQYF

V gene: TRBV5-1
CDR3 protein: CASSSDPWTDTDTQYF

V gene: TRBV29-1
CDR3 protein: CSVEGLSGSPDTQYF

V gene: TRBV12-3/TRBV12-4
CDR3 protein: CASTRGGREQYF

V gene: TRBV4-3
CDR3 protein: CASSQKPSGLAGGLSYNEQFF

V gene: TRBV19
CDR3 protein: CASINVAGLGNEQFF

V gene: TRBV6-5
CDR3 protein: CASSPTSGSLYEQYF

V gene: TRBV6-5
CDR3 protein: CASRTGVNNYGYTF

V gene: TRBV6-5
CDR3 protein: CASSRLPSGEQYF

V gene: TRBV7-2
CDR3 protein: CASSLDLGPAFF

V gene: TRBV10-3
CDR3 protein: CAISESASGGSNTGELFF

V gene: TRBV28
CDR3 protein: CASSLRQAANYGYTF

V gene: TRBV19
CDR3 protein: CASSIRPGYEQYF

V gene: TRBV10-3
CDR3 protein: CAISSTWNTEAFF

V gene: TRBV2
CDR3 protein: CASSVEGARRETQYF

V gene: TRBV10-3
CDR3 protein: CAISVQREVGRNEQFF

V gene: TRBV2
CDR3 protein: CASSGQPSTGANVLTF

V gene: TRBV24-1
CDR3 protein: CATSDPPGQGAHEQFF

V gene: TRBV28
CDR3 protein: CASGTAHNEQFF

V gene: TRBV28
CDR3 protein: CASSPRRGGETQYF

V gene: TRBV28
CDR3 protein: CASSVRTLGNTIYF

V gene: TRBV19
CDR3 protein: CASSIPNSPLHF

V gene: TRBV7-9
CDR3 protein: CASSLLWEGVPETQYF